Given below is one T cell receptor (beta chain) in context. CDR1 is SEHNR, CDR2 FQNEAQ, per germline (reference sequence). The CDR3 is 14 amino acids. Trimming cost V 6 bases and J 6 bases, with 14 bases left between them. Sequencing used immunoSEQ multiplex PCR; TCRdb keeps in-frame clones, though not all of them. Among around 250,000 clones listed, approximately 80% were seen once. This entry belongs to a study of control samples from healthy donors and cancer patients. The TCR originated in a woman aged 55-69 years with lung cancer. The sample was PBMCs. The rearrangement uses TRBV7-9 and TRBJ2-2, with D possibly matching TRBD1 (5 bases). CDR3 in amino acids: CASRGREVAGELFF. The CDR3 nucleotides read TGTGCCAGCAGAGGCAGGGAAGTCGCCGGGGAGCTGTTTTTT.